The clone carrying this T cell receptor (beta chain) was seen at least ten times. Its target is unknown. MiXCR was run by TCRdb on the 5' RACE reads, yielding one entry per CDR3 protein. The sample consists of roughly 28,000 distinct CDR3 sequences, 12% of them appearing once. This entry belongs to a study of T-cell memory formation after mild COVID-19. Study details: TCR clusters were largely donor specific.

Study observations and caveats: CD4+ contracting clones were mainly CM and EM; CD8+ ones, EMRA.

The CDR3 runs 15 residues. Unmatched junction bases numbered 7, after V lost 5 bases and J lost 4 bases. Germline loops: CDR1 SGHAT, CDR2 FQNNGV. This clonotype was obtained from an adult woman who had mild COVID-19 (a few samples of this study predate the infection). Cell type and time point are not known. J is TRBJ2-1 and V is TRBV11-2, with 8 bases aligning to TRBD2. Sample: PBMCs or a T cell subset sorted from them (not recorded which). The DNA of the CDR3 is TGTGCCAGCAGCGGGCGGGGGGCCCTTTACAATGAGCAGTTCTTC. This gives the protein CASSGRGALYNEQFF. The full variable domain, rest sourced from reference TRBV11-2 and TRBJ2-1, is EAGVAQSPRYKIIEKRQSVAFWCNPISGHATLYWYQQILGQGPKLLIQFQNNGVVDDSQLPKDRFSAERLKGVDSTLKIQPAKLEDSAVYLCASSGRGALYNEQFFGPGTRLTVL.